This T cell receptor (beta chain) is drawn from a study of tumor and adjacent non-tumor tissue in lung cancer (dated by TCRdb to the late 2010s). For the study in its entirety: By cancer type, the cohort comprised 12 to 13 adenocarcinoma patients, a couple of squamous cell carcinoma patients and 1 small cell lung cancer patient. The roughly 15 patients were aged roughly 31 to 80 years, included ten or so men and 5 women, and had TNM stage I to III disease. Sequencing produced 125,075,908 productive TCRbeta reads in total, an average of about 4.17 million reads per sample. The study compared bulk TCRbeta repertoires between lung tumor tissue and matched distant non-tumor lung tissue from fewer than 18 lung cancer patients. TCRbeta CDR3 sequencing was performed on 25 to 35 paired specimens, with one tumor sample and one normal lung sample collected per patient.

The library was prepared using multiplex PCR. Sequencer: Illumina HiSeq 2500. TCRbeta libraries were built by three rounds of nested PCR using primers (Table S4), following protocols modified from ARM-PCR. PCR products of 200-500 bp were gel-excised and purified with the QIAquick gel extraction kit before sequencing. In the authors' own workflow: Reads were cleaned using Trimmomatic, were merged into complete CDR3 sequences using FLASH, and were assigned to V(D)J germline segments using MiTCR. Clonal diversity was calculated as the inverse Simpson's index using VDJtools. In-frame sequences without a premature stop codon were defined as productive reads. TCRdb took the public reads, trimmed them with fastp at Q25, ran MiXCR for clone calling and kept in-frame beta chains. Each entry merges the rows of one CDR3 protein and shows their most common DNA and genes. The authors' filters were not applied to this entry. Within this sample are over 110,000 distinct CDR3 sequences, with approximately 72% of them counted one time only. Clones ranked in the top ten supply roughly 20% of the sample.

The paper's findings and limits, for the study overall: Because peripheral blood was not sequenced, the blood TCRbeta repertoires of the lung cancer patients in the study went unexamined. In normal lung, the top 100 clones accounted for a significantly larger cumulative share of the repertoire than in tumor tissue. Neither the sequencing platform nor unique molecular identifiers are named or mentioned anywhere in the methods. Younger patients had significantly higher TCR diversity, and higher tumor TCR diversity was associated with shorter overall and disease-free survival. Only about 15 patients were included in the cohort, and the need for larger samples and more detailed clinical data was noted by the authors. Tumor tissue showed significantly higher TCR diversity (inverse Simpson) than normal lung tissue, at around 460 vs 160 (P = 0.0075, Mann-Whitney U test).

RNA was isolated from bulk unsorted tissue, and RNA quality was assessed with a NanoDrop ND-1000 and an Agilent 2100. Newly diagnosed lung cancer patients without prior chemotherapy who had been admitted for thoracic surgery in China between August and November 2014 were enrolled as donors. Patients who had received previous radiotherapy or chemotherapy, or who had another concurrent cancer, were excluded from the study. Surgical tissue pieces of about 1-2.2 cm3 were preserved in RNAlater solution and stored at -80 °C until use. This clonotype appeared many times. Its target antigen remains unknown. No clone much larger than this one lies a single base away; base qualities are absent. Sample: lung tumor tissue. The origin of this receptor is a man aged 55 to 70 with small cell lung cancer.

CDR3 reads: CASSFGDRDGETQYF. At the DNA level, the sequence is TGTGCCAGCAGCTTCGGGGACAGGGACGGTGAGACCCAGTACTTC. In this chain, TRBV11-2 is recombined with TRBJ2-5; 9 central bases correspond to TRBD1. From a lookup of the germline V gene, CDR1 and CDR2 are SGHAT and FQNNGV. Ends trimmed: V by 3 bases, J by 5 bases; bases unmatched to a gene: 7. The CDR3 runs 15 amino acids, cysteine and phenylalanine included. Kept here is only the CDR3 DNA, which spans 45 bases and is read in frame from base 1.